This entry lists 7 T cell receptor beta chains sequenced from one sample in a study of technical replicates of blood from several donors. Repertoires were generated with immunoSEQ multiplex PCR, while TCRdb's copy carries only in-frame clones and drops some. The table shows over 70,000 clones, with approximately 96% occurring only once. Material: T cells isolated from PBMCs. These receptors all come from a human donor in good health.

The CDR3: CSVAGTVNQPQHF. The CDR3 DNA reads TGCAGCGTTGCTGGGACAGTCAATCAGCCCCAGCATTTT. V is TRBV29-1 and J is TRBJ1-5; 7 bases fit TRBD1. Unmatched junction bases numbered 3, after V lost 4 bases and J lost 3 bases. The germline gives CDR1 SQVTM, CDR2 ANQGSEA. CDR3 length: 13 amino acids.

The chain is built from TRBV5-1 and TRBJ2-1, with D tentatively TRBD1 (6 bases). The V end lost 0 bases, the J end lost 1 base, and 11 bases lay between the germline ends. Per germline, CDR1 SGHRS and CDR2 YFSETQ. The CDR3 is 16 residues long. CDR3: CASSLGQGNSYNEQFF. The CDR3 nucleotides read TGCGCCAGCAGCTTGGGCCAGGGGAATTCCTACAATGAGCAGTTCTTC.

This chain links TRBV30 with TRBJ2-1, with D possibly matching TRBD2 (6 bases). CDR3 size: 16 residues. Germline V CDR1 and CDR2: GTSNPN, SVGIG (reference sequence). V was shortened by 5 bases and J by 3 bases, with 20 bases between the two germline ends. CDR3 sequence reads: CAWGGTDLSFYNEQFF. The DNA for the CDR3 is TGTGCCTGGGGAGGGACTGACCTATCCTTCTACAATGAGCAGTTCTTC.

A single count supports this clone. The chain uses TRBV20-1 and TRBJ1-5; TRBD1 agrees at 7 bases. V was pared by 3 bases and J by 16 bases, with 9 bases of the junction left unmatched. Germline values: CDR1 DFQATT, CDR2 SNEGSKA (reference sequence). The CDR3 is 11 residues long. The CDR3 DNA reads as TGCAGTGCTAGTGTGGTCGACAGGGAACATTTT. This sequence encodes CSASVVDREHF.

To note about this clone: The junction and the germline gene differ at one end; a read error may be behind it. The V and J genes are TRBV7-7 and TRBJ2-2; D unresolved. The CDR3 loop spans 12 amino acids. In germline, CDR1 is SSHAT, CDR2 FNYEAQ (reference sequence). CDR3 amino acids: CASSLSPGELFF. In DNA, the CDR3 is TGTGCTAGCAGCCTATCTCCCGGGGAGCTGTTTTTT.

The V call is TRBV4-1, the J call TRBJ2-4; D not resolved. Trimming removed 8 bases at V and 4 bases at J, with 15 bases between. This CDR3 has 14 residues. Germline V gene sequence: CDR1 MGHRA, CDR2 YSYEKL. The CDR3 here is CASGNPQEKNIQYF. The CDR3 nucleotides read TGCGCCAGCGGTAATCCCCAAGAGAAAAACATTCAGTACTTC.

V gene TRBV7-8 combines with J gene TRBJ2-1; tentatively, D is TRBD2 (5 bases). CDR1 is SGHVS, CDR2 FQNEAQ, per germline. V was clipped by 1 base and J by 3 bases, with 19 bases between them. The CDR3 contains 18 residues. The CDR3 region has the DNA TGTGCCAGCAGCTTAGGAAGAGTTAGAGGGTTTCTCTACAATGAGCAGTTCTTC. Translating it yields CASSLGRVRGFLYNEQFF.